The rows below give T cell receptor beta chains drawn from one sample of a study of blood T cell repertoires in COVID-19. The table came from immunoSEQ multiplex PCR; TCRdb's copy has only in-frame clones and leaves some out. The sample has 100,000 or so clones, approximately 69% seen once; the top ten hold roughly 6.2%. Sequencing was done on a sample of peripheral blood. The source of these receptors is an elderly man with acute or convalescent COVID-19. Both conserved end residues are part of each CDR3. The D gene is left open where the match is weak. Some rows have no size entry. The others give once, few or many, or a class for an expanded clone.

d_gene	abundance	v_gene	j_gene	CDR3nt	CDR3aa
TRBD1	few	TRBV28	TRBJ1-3	TGTGCCAGCAGTTTGGGGGACAGGGGTAACACCATATATTTT	CASSLGDRGNTIYF
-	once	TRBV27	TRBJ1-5	TGTGCCAGCAGTCCGAGTAGGCAGGGCAATCAGCCCCAGCATTTT	CASSPSRQGNQPQHF
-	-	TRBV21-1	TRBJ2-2	TGTGCCAGCAGCATTACCGGGAGGCTAGCGGGACACGGGGAGCTGTTTTTT	CASSITGRLAGHGELFF
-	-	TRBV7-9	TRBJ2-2	TGTGCCAGCAGCTTAAGGTCTAGCTTTTTGAGCGGGGAGCTGTTTTTT	CASSLRSSFLSGELFF
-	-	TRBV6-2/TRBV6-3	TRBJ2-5	TGTGCCAGCAGTTCCAGCCAAGAGACCCAGTACTTC	CASSSSQETQYF
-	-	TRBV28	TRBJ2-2	TGTGCCAGCAGTTTGGCCAGTGGCAACACCGGGGAGCTGTTTTTT	CASSLASGNTGELFF
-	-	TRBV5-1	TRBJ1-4	TGCGCCAGCAGCTTGGCCACAGGCTCCCGGGCAAAACTGTTTTTT	CASSLATGSRAKLFF
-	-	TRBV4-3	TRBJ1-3	TGCGCCAGCAGCCAAGACAGGTGGACTGGAAACACCATATATTTT	CASSQDRWTGNTIYF
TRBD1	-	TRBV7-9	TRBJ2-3	TGTGCCAGCAGCCCCTGGACAGGGACGAGCACAGATACGCAGTATTTT	CASSPWTGTSTDTQYF
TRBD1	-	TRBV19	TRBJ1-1	TGTGCCAGTGTCAGGGGGTCTGAAGCTTTCTTT	CASVRGSEAFF
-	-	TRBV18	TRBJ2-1	TGTGCCAGCTCACCCAGCAGGGACTACAATGAGCAGTTCTTC	CASSPSRDYNEQFF
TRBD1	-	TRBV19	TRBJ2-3	TGTGCCAGTAGTCCGGGACAGGGTCGAGGTACGCAGTATTTT	CASSPGQGRGTQYF
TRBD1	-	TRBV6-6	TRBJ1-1	TGTGCCAGCAGCCCCAGGGGACAGGAAGCTTTCTTT	CASSPRGQEAFF
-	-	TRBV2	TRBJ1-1	TGTGCCAGCAGCGTGGAGATAGAGGCCACTGAAGCTTTCTTT	CASSVEIEATEAFF
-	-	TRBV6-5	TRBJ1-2	TGTGCCAGCAGGACACTGGGGGGTGGCTACACCTTC	CASRTLGGGYTF
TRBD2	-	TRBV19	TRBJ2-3	TGTGCCAGTAGTCCCGGACTAGGCCCAGATACGCAGTATTTT	CASSPGLGPDTQYF
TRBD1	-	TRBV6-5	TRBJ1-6	TGTGCCAGCAGGACAGGGGATTCACCCCTCCACTTT	CASRTGDSPLHF
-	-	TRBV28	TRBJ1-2	TGTGCCAGCAGGCGCACACAGGGCGCCTATGGCTACACCTTC	CASRRTQGAYGYTF
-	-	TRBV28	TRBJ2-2	TGTGCCAGCAGCCTACTGGAGCCCATGGGTAACACCGGGGAGCTGTTTTTT	CASSLLEPMGNTGELFF
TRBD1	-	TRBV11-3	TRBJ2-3	TGTGCCAGCAGCGAAAGGACAGGGGTTGATACGCAGTATTTT	CASSERTGVDTQYF
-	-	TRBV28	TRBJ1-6	TGTGCCAGCAGGAGTTCAACCCTCCACTTT	CASRSSTLHF
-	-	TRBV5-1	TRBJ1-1	TGCGCCAGCAGCTTGGCCGGGATGAGGACTGAAGCTTTCTTT	CASSLAGMRTEAFF
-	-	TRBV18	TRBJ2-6	TGTGCCAGCTCACCTACTTTTTCTGGGGCCAACGTCCTGACTTTC	CASSPTFSGANVLTF
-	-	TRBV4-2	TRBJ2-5	TGTGCCAGCAGCCAAGTCCCAGGGAACCCCACAGAGACCCAGTACTTC	CASSQVPGNPTETQYF
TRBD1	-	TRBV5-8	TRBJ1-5	TGTGCCAGCAGCGTCGGGACAGTCAATCAGCCCCAGCATTTT	CASSVGTVNQPQHF
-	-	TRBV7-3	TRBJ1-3	TGTGCCAGCAGCCCGGGGGGGACGTCTGGAAACACCATATATTTT	CASSPGGTSGNTIYF
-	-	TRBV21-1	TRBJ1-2	TGTGCCAGCAGCAAAGCGTCCGGGAGTTATGGCTACACCTTC	CASSKASGSYGYTF